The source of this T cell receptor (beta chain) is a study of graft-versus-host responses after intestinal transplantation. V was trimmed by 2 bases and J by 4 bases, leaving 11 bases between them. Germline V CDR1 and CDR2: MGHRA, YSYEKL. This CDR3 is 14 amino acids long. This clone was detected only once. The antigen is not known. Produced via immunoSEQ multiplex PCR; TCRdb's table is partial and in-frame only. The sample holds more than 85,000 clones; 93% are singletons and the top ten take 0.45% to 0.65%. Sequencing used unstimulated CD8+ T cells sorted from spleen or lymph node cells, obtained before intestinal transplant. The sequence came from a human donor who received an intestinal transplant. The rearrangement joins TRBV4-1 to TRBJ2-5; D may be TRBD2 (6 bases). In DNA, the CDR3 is TGCGCCAGCAGCCAATCCCCCGGGGGAGAGACCCAGTACTTC. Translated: CASSQSPGGETQYF.